These T cell receptor beta chains were read from a single sample in a study of regulatory T cells in long-lasting Graves disease. TCRdb recomputed calls from the multiplex PCR reads with MiXCR, one row per CDR3 protein. The profile shows over 350,000 distinct CDR3 sequences, roughly 20% of them singletons. Sequencing used peripheral blood mononuclear cells (PBMCs), obtained when the disease was refractory, from a patient treated with antithyroid drugs. Receptors were obtained from a female donor with Graves disease. Each CDR3 is given with its conserved first and last residue. The D gene is left open where the match is weak. Rows give clone size only sometimes, using once, few, many, or a class for an expanded clone.

TGTGCCACGCGCATACTAGGGCGACAAGAGACCCAGTACTTC	CATRILGRQETQYF	TRBJ2-5	many	.	TRBV12-3/TRBV12-4
TGTGCCATCAGTCGTTTGAGTGGGATAGCGGGAACGGGGCCCTCATACGAGCAGTACTTC	CAISRLSGIAGTGPSYEQYF	TRBJ2-7	many	TRBD2	TRBV10-3
TGTGCCAGCACCCCCGCGGGACTCTTCTACAATGAGCAGTTCTTC	CASTPAGLFYNEQFF	TRBJ2-1	.	.	TRBV2
TGTGCCAGCAGTTACAAGGGAGTTGAAGCTTTCTTT	CASSYKGVEAFF	TRBJ1-1	many	.	TRBV6-5
TGTGCCAGCAGCACAGGTGTGGTCTATGGCTACACCTTC	CASSTGVVYGYTF	TRBJ1-2	many	.	TRBV7-2
TGTGCCAGCAGCTTAGGGACAGGGGGCGGCGGCCAGCCCCAGCATTTT	CASSLGTGGGGQPQHF	TRBJ1-5	few	TRBD1	TRBV7-9
TGCGCCACCCCGACAGGGGATGGCTACACCTTC	CATPTGDGYTF	TRBJ1-2	.	TRBD1	TRBV5-1
TGCGCCAGCAGCCAAGAAACCCGAGCTGCAGATTTTACCTCCGAGCAGTACTTC	CASSQETRAADFTSEQYF	TRBJ2-7	.	.	TRBV4-3
TGTGCCAGCAGTTCAGACCCTCTCGACGAGCAGTACTTC	CASSSDPLDEQYF	TRBJ2-7	few	.	TRBV7-2
TGCAGTGCCCCCGTTGAGGGATCAACTAATGAAAAACTGTTTTTT	CSAPVEGSTNEKLFF	TRBJ1-4	few	.	TRBV20-1
TGTGCCAGCAGCTTAACTACGTCCACTGAAGCTTTCTTT	CASSLTTSTEAFF	TRBJ1-1	few	.	TRBV7-9
TGTGCCAGCAGCTCACTAGCGGGAGTCCCCTACAATGAGCAGTTCTTC	CASSSLAGVPYNEQFF	TRBJ2-1	.	TRBD2	TRBV7-9
TGTGCCAGCAGCTTTACAGAATACAATGAGCAGTTCTTC	CASSFTEYNEQFF	TRBJ2-1	once	.	TRBV7-6
TGTGCCAGCAGTACAGGCTTCACCGGGGAGCTGTTTTTT	CASSTGFTGELFF	TRBJ2-2	many	.	TRBV6-1
TGTGCCAGCAGCTTAGAGTCGCAGGGGGTAAGCGAGCAGTACTTC	CASSLESQGVSEQYF	TRBJ2-7	.	TRBD1	TRBV7-8
TGTGCCAGTAGACAAGCGGGACCGAACACCGGGGAGCTGTTTTTT	CASRQAGPNTGELFF	TRBJ2-2	.	TRBD2	TRBV19
TGCAGTGCTAGGGACAGCCGAGGGGATCAGCCCCAGCATTTT	CSARDSRGDQPQHF	TRBJ1-5	.	.	TRBV20-1
TGTGCCAGCAGAAAGGACAGACCGAACACTGAAGCTTTCTTT	CASRKDRPNTEAFF	TRBJ1-1	many	.	TRBV11-2
TGCGCCAGCAGCTCAGGCGAGGCCAATTCACCCCTCCACTTT	CASSSGEANSPLHF	TRBJ1-6	.	.	TRBV5-1
TGTGCCAGCAGCTTAGAGGGGACTAGTGGGGAGCAGTACTTC	CASSLEGTSGEQYF	TRBJ2-7	few	TRBD2	TRBV7-9
TGTGCCAACACCAGGGCGGCCTCTAATGAAAAACTGTTTTTT	CANTRAASNEKLFF	TRBJ1-4	.	.	TRBV28
TGTGCCAGTAGTATGGCGTACGGTAACTACGAGCAGTACTTC	CASSMAYGNYEQYF	TRBJ2-7	few	.	TRBV19
TGTGCCAGCAGCCCCGGGACTAGCGGAGGTCGAGAGACCCAGTACTTC	CASSPGTSGGRETQYF	TRBJ2-5	few	TRBD2	TRBV28
TGTGCCAGCAGCGCGCCCGCGACAGGGGTAGAGAACACTGAAGCTTTCTTT	CASSAPATGVENTEAFF	TRBJ1-1	few	TRBD1	TRBV9
TGTGCCAGCAGCTTGGAACTAGCGGGACTAGAGCAGTACTTC	CASSLELAGLEQYF	TRBJ2-7	many	TRBD2	TRBV11-2
TGTGCCAGCAGCTCTTTCCCAGGGAGTTCTAAAGAGACCCAGTACTTC	CASSSFPGSSKETQYF	TRBJ2-5	.	.	TRBV11-2
TGTGCCAGCCTTCAGTCATCTGGGGCCAACGTCCTGACTTTC	CASLQSSGANVLTF	TRBJ2-6	few	.	TRBV5-6
TGCGCCAGCAGGTACAACAGGGGAAGCGGTCAGCCCCAGCATTTT	CASRYNRGSGQPQHF	TRBJ1-5	once	TRBD1	TRBV10-2
TGTGCCAGCAGTTTATCGAAGCCTAGCACAGATACGCAGTATTTT	CASSLSKPSTDTQYF	TRBJ2-3	once	.	TRBV27
TGTGCCAGCAGCATAGCGGGAGGACTGAGTGAGCAGTACTTC	CASSIAGGLSEQYF	TRBJ2-7	many	TRBD2	TRBV12-3/TRBV12-4
TGTGCCTGGGGGAGACGGGGTTTGATTCAGCCCCAGCATTTT	CAWGRRGLIQPQHF	TRBJ1-5	.	.	TRBV30
TGTGCCAGCAGCCTTCGACAGGGCCCGAACACTGAAGCTTTCTTT	CASSLRQGPNTEAFF	TRBJ1-1	many	TRBD1	TRBV11-2
TGTGCCAGCAGTAACCTGGGATTTTATGAAGCTTTCTTT	CASSNLGFYEAFF	TRBJ1-1	many	.	TRBV12-3/TRBV12-4
TGTGCCACTCAGGAGGGCACTGAAGCTTTCTTT	CATQEGTEAFF	TRBJ1-1	many	.	TRBV2
TGTGCCAGCAGTGTGGCTAGCCGAGAGACCCAGTACTTC	CASSVASRETQYF	TRBJ2-5	.	.	TRBV5-4
TGTGCCTGGAGTTCCGGACAGTCAAATCAGCCCCAGCATTTT	CAWSSGQSNQPQHF	TRBJ1-5	few	.	TRBV30
TGTGCCAGCATCGAGGGGCCGAATCAGCCCCAGCATTTT	CASIEGPNQPQHF	TRBJ1-5	many	.	TRBV12-3/TRBV12-4
TGCGCCAGCAGCCTAAGCGGAGGGGAGCTCGAGCAGTACTTC	CASSLSGGELEQYF	TRBJ2-7	.	.	TRBV4-1